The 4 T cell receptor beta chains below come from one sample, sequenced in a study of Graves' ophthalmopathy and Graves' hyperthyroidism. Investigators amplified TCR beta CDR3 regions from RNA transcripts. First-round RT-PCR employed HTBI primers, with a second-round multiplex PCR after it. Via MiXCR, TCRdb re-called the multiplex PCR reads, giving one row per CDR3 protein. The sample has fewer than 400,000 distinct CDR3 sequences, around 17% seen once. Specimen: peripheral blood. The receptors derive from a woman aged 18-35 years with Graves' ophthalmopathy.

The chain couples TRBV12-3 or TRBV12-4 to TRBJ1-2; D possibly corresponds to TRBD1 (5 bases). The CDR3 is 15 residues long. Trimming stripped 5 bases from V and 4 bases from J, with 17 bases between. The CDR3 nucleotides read TGTGCCAGCAGTCCATCAGCGGGGCAGGGCTATGGCTACACCTTC. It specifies CASSPSAGQGYGYTF.

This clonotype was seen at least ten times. Here the CDR3 reads CASIAVGTRGGYTF. Written as DNA, the CDR3 is TGTGCCAGCATCGCAGTTGGGACTAGGGGTGGCTACACCTTC. This chain links TRBV12-3 or TRBV12-4 with TRBJ1-2; possible D gene TRBD1, 5 bases. The CDR3 loop spans 14 amino acids. Trimming left V 7 bases short and J 7 bases short, with 19 bases between.

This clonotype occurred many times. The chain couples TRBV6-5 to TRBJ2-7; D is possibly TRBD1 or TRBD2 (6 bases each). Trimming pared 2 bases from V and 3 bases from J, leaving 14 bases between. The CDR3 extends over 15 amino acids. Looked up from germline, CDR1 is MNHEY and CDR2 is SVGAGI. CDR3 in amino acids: CASSYLRGGRYEQYF. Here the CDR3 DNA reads TGTGCCAGCAGTTACCTACGAGGGGGGCGCTACGAGCAGTACTTC.

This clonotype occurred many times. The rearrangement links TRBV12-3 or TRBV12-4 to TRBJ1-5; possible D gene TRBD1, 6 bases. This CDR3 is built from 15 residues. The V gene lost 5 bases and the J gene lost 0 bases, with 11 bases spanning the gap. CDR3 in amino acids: CASSGGQISNQPQHF. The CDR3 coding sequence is TGTGCCAGCAGTGGAGGACAGATTAGCAATCAGCCCCAGCATTTT.